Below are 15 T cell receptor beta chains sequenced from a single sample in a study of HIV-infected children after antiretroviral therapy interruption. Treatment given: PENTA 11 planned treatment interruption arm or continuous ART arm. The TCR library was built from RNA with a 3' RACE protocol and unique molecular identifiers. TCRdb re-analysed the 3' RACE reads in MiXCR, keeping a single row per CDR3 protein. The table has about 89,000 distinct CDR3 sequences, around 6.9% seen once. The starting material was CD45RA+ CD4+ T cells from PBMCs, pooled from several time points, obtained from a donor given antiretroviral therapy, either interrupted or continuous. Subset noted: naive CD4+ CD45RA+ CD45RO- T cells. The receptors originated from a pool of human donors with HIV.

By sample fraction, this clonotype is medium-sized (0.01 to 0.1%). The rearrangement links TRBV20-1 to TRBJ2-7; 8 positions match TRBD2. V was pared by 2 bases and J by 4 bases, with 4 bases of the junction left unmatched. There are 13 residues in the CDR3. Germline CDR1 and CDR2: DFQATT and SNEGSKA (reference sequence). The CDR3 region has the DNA TGCAGTGCTAGAACCGGGAGGGGATACGAGCAGTACTTC. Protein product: CSARTGRGYEQYF.

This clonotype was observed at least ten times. The DNA for the CDR3 is TGTGCCACCAGTGTTCACACCGGGGAGCTGTTTTTT. Its translation is CATSVHTGELFF. V is TRBV24-1 and J is TRBJ2-2; D is unclear. The germline CDR1 and CDR2 sequences are KGHDR and SFDVKD. This CDR3 is 12 amino acids long. Trimming took off 5 bases at V and 3 bases at J, with 3 bases between the two ends.

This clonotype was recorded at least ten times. Here the CDR3 DNA reads TGTGCCAGCAGTTCTTGGGGGAATTCACCCCTCCACTTT. Translation: CASSSWGNSPLHF. V gene TRBV12-3 or TRBV12-4 combines with J gene TRBJ1-6, with a possible D match to TRBD1 (5 bases). The ends were cut back, 4 bases at V and 7 bases at J, with 8 bases in the middle. CDR3 length: 13 residues.

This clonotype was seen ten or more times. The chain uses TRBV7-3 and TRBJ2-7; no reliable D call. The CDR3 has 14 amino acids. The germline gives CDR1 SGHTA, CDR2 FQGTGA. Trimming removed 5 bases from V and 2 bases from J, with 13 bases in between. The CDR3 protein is CASSHYTATYEQYF. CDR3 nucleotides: TGTGCCAGCAGCCATTACACCGCAACCTACGAGCAGTACTTC.

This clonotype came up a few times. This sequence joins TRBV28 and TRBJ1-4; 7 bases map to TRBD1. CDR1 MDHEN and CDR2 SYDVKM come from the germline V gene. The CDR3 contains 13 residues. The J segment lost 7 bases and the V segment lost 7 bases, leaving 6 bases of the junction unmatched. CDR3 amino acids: CASTTGLGEKLFF. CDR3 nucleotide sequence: TGTGCCAGCACGACAGGGTTGGGTGAAAAACTGTTTTTT. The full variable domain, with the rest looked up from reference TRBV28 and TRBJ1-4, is DVKVTQSSRYLVKRTGEKVFLECVQDMDHENMFWYRQDPGLGLRLIYFSYDVKMKEKGDIPEGYSVSREKKERFSLILESASTNQTSMYLCASTTGLGEKLFFGSGTQLSVL.

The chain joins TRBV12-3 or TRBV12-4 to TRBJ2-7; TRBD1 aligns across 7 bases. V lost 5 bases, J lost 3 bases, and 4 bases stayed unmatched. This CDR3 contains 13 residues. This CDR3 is CASSLRDSYEQYF. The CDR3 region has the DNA TGTGCCAGCAGTCTCCGGGACAGCTACGAGCAGTACTTC.

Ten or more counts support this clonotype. In nucleotides, the CDR3 is TGTGCCAGCAGCAAGGGGCAGAAACCTAACTATGGCTACACCTTC. Translated, it gives CASSKGQKPNYGYTF. V gene TRBV21-1 combines with J gene TRBJ1-2; the table's TRBD1 call for D was not verified on the DNA. TRBV21-1 counts as a pseudogene. The CDR3 is 15 amino acids.

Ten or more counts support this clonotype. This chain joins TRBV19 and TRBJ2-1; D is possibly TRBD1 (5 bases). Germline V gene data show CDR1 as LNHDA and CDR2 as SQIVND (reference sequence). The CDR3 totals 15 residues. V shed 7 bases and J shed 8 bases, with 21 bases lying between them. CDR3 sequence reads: CASNPGRGRGDEQFF. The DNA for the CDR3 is TGTGCCAGTAACCCTGGTAGGGGAAGGGGTGATGAGCAGTTCTTC.

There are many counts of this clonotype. The CDR3 loop reads CASSLDVVVQFF. The CDR3, as DNA: TGCGCCAGCAGCTTGGACGTTGTAGTGCAGTTCTTC. The V gene is TRBV5-1, the J gene TRBJ2-1; D remains ambiguous. Trimming removed 0 bases from V and 12 bases from J, with 10 bases in between. Germline V gives CDR1 SGHRS, CDR2 YFSETQ. The CDR3 sequence is 12 residues long.

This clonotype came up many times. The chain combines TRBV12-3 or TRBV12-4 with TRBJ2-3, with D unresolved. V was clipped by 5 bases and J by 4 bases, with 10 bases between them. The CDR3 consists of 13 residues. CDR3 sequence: CASSVGVPDTQYF. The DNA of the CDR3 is TGTGCCAGCAGTGTTGGGGTGCCAGATACGCAGTATTTT.

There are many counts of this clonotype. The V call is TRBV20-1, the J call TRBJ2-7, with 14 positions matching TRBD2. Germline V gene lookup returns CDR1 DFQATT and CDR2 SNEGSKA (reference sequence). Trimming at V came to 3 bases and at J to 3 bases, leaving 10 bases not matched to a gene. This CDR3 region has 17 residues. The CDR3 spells CSASTGTSGRGYYEQYF. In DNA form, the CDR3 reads TGCAGTGCTAGTACCGGGACTAGCGGGAGAGGTTACTACGAGCAGTACTTC.

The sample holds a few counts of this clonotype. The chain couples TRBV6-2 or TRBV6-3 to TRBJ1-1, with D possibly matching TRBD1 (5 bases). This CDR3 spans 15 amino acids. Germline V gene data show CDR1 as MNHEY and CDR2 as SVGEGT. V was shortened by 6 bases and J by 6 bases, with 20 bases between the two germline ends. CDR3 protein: CASRQQGRGGSEAFF. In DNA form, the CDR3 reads TGTGCCAGCAGGCAGCAAGGGCGCGGGGGGTCTGAAGCTTTCTTT.

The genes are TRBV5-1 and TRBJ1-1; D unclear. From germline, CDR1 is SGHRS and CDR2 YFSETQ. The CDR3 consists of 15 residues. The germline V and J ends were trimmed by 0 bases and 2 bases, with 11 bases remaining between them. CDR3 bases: TGCGCCAGCAGCTTGGATCTAGCACCTAACACTGAAGCTTTCTTT. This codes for CASSLDLAPNTEAFF.

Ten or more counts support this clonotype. The CDR3 DNA follows: TGTGCCAGCAGTTTTCCGGACAGGGCCAATCAGCCCCAGCATTTT. Translating gives CASSFPDRANQPQHF. V gene TRBV6-2 or TRBV6-3 combines with J gene TRBJ1-5; 8 bases are a match to TRBD1. With 4 bases clipped from V and 3 bases from J, the junction kept 5 bases outside the gene matches. This CDR3 has 15 amino acids. Germline CDR1 and CDR2: MNHEY and SVGEGT.

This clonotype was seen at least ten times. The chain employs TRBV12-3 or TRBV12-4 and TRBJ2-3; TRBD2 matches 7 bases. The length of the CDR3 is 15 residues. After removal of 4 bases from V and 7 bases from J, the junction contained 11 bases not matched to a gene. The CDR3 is CASSYHGGDSYTQYF. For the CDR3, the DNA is TGTGCCAGCAGTTACCATGGGGGGGACTCATATACGCAGTATTTT.